The sequence of this TCR beta chain was determined in a study of T cell responses to AZD1222 COVID-19 vaccine. Study information: Pooled in the analysis were second doses at about 4 or about 12 weeks. Whole-study results and caveats: The donor cohort was predominantly white British with a female majority, and clonal diversity may have been underestimated.

Data came from immunoSEQ multiplex PCR; TCRdb stores just in-frame clones and leaves some out. This table holds around 140,000 clones, over 90% found once. The CDR3 consists of 16 residues. For this clone: Its antigen is not identified.

This TCR came from an adult in good health. The rearrangement links TRBV12-2 to TRBJ2-1; TRBD2, the table's D call, lacks a check against the DNA. TRBV12-2 is reported as a pseudogene. The starting material was peripheral blood, obtained on day 0 of AZD1222 vaccination. The CDR3 here is CASRSPGTGGNNEQFF. CDR3 bases: TGTGCAAGTCGCTCCCCCGGGACGGGGGGGAACAATGAGCAGTTCTTC.